This TCR beta chain was identified during a study of blood T cell repertoires in COVID-19. V lost 0 bases to trimming and J lost 2 bases, with 17 bases between them. The germline V gene has CDR1 LGHNA and CDR2 YSLEER. The CDR3 loop spans 18 amino acids. In the authors' workflow: Estimation of nucleated cell counts relied on the amplification of reference gene primers. Profiling relied on immunoSEQ multiplex PCR, and the TCRdb table lists in-frame clones only, not all of them. From that table come the V and J calls and clone size; the DNA was used to work out D and trimming. The data hold 140,000 to 150,000 clones, with about nine tenths observed a single time. Living in about 25 US areas, the participants were between roughly 18 and 95 years of age. Recovered participants had two consecutive negative NP/OP PCR tests, healthcare professional clearance, or symptom resolution.

The chain uses TRBV4-3 and TRBJ2-4; TRBD2 is a possible D gene (5 bases). This sequence originates from a man aged 50-60 years who had recovered from COVID-19. Sequencing was performed on PBMCs or T cells enriched from blood (not recorded which). The CDR3 bases are TGCGCCAGCAGCCAAGATGGACTTGATGGAGGTCCCAAAAACATTCAGTACTTC. It specifies CASSQDGLDGGPKNIQYF.